This TCR beta chain was identified during a study of blood T cell repertoires in COVID-19. The CDR3 loop spans 17 amino acids. Germline V gene lookup returns CDR1 SGHRS and CDR2 YFSETQ. The V and J ends lost 3 bases and 2 bases, in that order; junction bases with no gene match: 11. The protocol was immunoSEQ multiplex PCR, while the TCRdb copy is restricted to in-frame clones and leaves out a portion. The sample holds under 200,000 clones, roughly 84% seen once. The sequencing input was PBMCs or T cells enriched from blood (not recorded which). The TCR originated in a man aged 55 to 70 who had recovered from COVID-19. The rearrangement joins TRBV5-1 to TRBJ2-7; the match to TRBD2 covers 10 bases. CDR3 DNA sequence: TGCGCCAGCAGCTCATCCCCCGGGACTAGCGTTGCCTACGAGCAGTACTTC. Encoded protein: CASSSSPGTSVAYEQYF.